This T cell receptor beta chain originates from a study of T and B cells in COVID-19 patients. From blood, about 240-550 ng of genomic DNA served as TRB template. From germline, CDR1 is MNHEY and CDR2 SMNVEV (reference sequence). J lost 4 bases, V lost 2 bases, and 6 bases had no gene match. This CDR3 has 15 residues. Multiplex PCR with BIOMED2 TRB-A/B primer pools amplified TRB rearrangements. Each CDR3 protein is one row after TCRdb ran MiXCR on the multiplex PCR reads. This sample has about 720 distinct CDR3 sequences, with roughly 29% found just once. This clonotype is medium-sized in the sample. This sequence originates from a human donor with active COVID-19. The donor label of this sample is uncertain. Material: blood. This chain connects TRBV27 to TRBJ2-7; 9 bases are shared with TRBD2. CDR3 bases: TGTGCCAGCAGTTTAAGTAGCGGGAGATTTTACGAGCAGTACTTC. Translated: CASSLSSGRFYEQYF.